This entry lists 10 T cell receptor beta chains sequenced from one sample in a study of CXCR3-negative and CXCR3-positive naive CD8 T cells. The study, taken as a whole, reports: Relative to CXCR3-negative naive cells, CXCR3-positive naive cells had more hydrophobic TRB CDR3s.

Their target antigens are unknown. Preparation of TRB cDNA libraries relied on 5' RACE carrying UMI labels. One entry per CDR3 protein, without DNA, is what TCRdb gives after re-calling the 5' RACE reads. The sample table includes about 150,000 distinct CDR3 sequences. Sequencing was carried out using naive CXCR3+ CD8+ T cells from blood. Subset reported: CD45RO-CCR7+CD27+CD95- naive CD8+ T cells expressing CXCR3 (TNR3+). Every receptor here comes from a human donor in good health. Some clones in this sample may be carry-over from other donors' samples.

The chain uses TRBV15 and TRBJ2-5; TCRdb gives TRBD1 as the D gene, but with no DNA this cannot be confirmed. The CDR3 contains 15 residues. Germline V gene sequence: CDR1 LNHNV, CDR2 YYDKDF (reference sequence). This CDR3 is CATSRRTATGETQYF.

The rearrangement uses TRBV27 and TRBJ2-1. The length of the CDR3 is 12 residues. Germline assignment: CDR1 MNHEY and CDR2 SMNVEV (reference sequence). The CDR3: CASSLGWDEQFF.

The chain combines TRBV5-8 with TRBJ2-7; lacking DNA, the TRBD1 call made by TCRdb goes unchecked. There are 14 residues in the CDR3. Germline CDR1 reads SGHTS; CDR2 reads YDEGEE. The CDR3: CASSLVGSGREWYF.

The chain couples TRBV6-1 to TRBJ2-1. Germline V gene sequence: CDR1 MNHNS, CDR2 SASEGT. This CDR3 is built from 12 residues. The CDR3 reads CASRYAFNEQFF.

The rearrangement links TRBV11-2 to TRBJ2-7; TCRdb names TRBD2, which stays unverified in the absence of DNA. There are 15 residues in the CDR3. Germline V gene data show CDR1 as SGHAT and CDR2 as FQNNGV. The CDR3 protein is CASSALTPLPYEQYF. Drawing the rest from reference TRBV11-2 and TRBJ2-7, the complete variable domain is EAGVAQSPRYKIIEKRQSVAFWCNPISGHATLYWYQQILGQGPKLLIQFQNNGVVDDSQLPKDRFSAERLKGVDSTLKIQPAKLEDSAVYLCASSALTPLPYEQYFGPGTRLTVT.

The chain is built from TRBV4-1 and TRBJ2-5; the D call of TRBD1 rests on TCRdb alone, since no DNA is present to check it. Germline V gene data show CDR1 as MGHRA and CDR2 as YSYEKL. This CDR3 contains 16 residues. CDR3 protein: CASSLYPGGSAETQYF.

This chain uses TRBV4-3 with TRBJ2-4; TCRdb proposes TRBD2, but this gene call is untestable without DNA. The germline gives CDR1 LGHNA, CDR2 YSLEER. CDR3 length: 16 amino acids. This chain's CDR3 is CASSQVFSESKNIQYF.

This chain uses TRBV3-1 with TRBJ1-5. This CDR3 has 14 amino acids. From germline, CDR1 is LGHDT and CDR2 YNNKEL (reference sequence). CDR3 protein: CASSQGPGVQPQHF.

This rearrangement joins TRBV24-1 to TRBJ2-1; there is no DNA to check the TCRdb D call of TRBD2. Per germline, CDR1 KGHDR and CDR2 SFDVKD. The CDR3 runs 15 residues. CDR3 loop: CATSGGLAGVSEQFF.

The V and J genes are TRBV5-1 and TRBJ2-2; checking the TCRdb D call of TRBD2 is not possible without DNA. Germline values: CDR1 SGHRS, CDR2 YFSETQ. The CDR3 is 14 residues long. The CDR3 is CASSLEAGHGELFF.